The clone carrying this TCR beta chain is a singleton in its sample. Trimming removed 5 bases from V and 9 bases from J; junction bases left unmatched: 4. The CDR3 consists of 13 residues. Germline V gives CDR1 MRHNA, CDR2 SNTAGT. The assay was immunoSEQ multiplex PCR, and TCRdb's table has in-frame clones only and misses some. The sample yields about 100,000 clones, around nine tenths seen once. This entry belongs to a study of identifying expanded T cells in peripheral blood. The V call is TRBV6-4, the J call TRBJ1-6, with 7 positions matching TRBD1. The sequenced sample consisted of blood. This clonotype originated in a person between 18 and 75 years old in good health. For the CDR3, the DNA is TGTGCCAGCAGTACAGGGGTTGGTTCACCCCTCCACTTT. Translation: CASSTGVGSPLHF.